This TCR beta chain was found in a study of CD8 T cells in ankylosing spondylitis. Study-wide points: Seemingly characteristic of ankylosing spondylitis blood was a TCR beta motif consisting of about 8 highly homologous variants. As reported, disease-linked clones showed significant enrichment in matched ankylosing spondylitis synovial fluid.

Trimming took 4 bases from V and 6 from J, leaving 14 bases between them. The CDR3 runs to 14 residues. Via MiXCR, TCRdb re-called the 5' RACE reads, giving one row per CDR3 protein. The table lists 200,000 to 300,000 distinct CDR3 sequences, around 7.8% of them singletons, with around 7% in the top ten. This clonotype has just a few counts. The antigen is undetermined. The TCR comes from a male donor with ankylosing spondylitis or in good health (not recorded which). The specimen sequenced was blood, either unsorted or a sorted T cell fraction (not recorded which). The chain is built from TRBV12-3 or TRBV12-4 and TRBJ2-3; the D is unclear. The CDR3 sequence: CASSYDRGPDTQYF. The CDR3, as DNA: TGTGCCAGCAGTTACGATCGCGGCCCTGATACGCAGTATTTT.